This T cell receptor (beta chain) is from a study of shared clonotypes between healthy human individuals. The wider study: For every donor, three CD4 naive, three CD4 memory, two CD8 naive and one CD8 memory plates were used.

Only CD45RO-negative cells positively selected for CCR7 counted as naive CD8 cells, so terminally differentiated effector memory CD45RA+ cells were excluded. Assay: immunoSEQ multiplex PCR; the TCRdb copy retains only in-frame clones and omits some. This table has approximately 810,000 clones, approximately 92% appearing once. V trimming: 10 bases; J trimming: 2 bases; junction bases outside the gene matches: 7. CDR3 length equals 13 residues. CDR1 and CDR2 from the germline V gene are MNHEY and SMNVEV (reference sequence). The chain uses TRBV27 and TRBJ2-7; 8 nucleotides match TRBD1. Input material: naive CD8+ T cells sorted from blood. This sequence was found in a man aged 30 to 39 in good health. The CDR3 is CATSRTGTYEQYF. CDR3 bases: TGTGCCACCTCCCGGACAGGGACCTACGAGCAGTACTTC.